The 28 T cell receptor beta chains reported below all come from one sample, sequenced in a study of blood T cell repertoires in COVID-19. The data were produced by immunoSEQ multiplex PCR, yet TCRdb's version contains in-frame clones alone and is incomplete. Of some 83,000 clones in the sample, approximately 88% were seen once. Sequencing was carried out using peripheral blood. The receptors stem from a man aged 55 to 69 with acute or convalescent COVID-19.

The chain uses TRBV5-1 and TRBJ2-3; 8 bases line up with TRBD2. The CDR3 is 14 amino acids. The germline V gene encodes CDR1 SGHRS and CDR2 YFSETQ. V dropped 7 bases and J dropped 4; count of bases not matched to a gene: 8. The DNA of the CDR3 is TGCGCCAGCTCCACCGGCGGGGGGTCAGATACGCAGTATTTT. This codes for CASSTGGGSDTQYF.

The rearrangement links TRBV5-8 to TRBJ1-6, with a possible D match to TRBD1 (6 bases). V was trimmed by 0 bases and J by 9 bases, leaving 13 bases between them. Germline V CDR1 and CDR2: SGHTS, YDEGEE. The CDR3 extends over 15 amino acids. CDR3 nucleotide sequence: TGTGCCAGCAGCTTGGGGGACACCTGGGGTTCACCCCTCCACTTT. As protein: CASSLGDTWGSPLHF.

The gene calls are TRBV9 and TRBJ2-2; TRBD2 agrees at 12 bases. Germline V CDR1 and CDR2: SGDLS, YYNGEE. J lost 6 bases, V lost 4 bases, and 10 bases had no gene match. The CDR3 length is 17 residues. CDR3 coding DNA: TGTGCCAGCAGCCCCAGACTAGCGGGAGTCGGATCCGGGGAGCTGTTTTTT. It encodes CASSPRLAGVGSGELFF. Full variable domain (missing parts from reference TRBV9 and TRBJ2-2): DSGVTQTPKHLITATGQRVTLRCSPRSGDLSVYWYQQSLDQGLQFLIQYYNGEERAKGNILERFSAQQFPDLHSELNLSSLELGDSALYFCASSPRLAGVGSGELFFGEGSRLTVL.

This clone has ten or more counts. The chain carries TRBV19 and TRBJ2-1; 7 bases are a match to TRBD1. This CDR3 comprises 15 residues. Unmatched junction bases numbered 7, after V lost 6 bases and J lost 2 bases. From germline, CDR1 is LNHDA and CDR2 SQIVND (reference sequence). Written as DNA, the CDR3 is TGTGCCAGTAGCGGAGACAGGGCTACCTACAATGAGCAGTTCTTC. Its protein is CASSGDRATYNEQFF.

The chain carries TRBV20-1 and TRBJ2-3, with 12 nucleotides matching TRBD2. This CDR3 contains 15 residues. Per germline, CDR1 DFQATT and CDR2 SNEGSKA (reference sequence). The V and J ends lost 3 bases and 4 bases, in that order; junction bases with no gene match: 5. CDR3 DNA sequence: TGCAGTGCTAGTGGACTAGCGGGAATCGCAGATACGCAGTATTTT. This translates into CSASGLAGIADTQYF.

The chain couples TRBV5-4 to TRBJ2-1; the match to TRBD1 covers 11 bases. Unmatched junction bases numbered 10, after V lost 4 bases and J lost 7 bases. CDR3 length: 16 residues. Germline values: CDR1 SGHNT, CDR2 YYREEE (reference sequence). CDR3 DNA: TGTGCCAGCAGCACCGGACCGGGACAGGGGGATAATGAGCAGTTCTTC. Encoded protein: CASSTGPGQGDNEQFF. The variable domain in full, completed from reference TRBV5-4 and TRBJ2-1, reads ETGVTQSPTHLIKTRGQQVTLRCSSQSGHNTVSWYQQALGQGPQFIFQYYREEENGRGNFPPRFSGLQFPNYSSELNVNALELDDSALYLCASSTGPGQGDNEQFFGPGTRLTVL.

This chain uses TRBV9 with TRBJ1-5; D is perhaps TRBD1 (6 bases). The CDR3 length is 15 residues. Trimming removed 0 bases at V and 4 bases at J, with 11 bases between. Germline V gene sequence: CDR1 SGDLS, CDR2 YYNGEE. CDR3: CASSVAGDLNQPQHF. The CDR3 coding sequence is TGTGCCAGCAGCGTAGCAGGGGACCTTAATCAGCCCCAGCATTTT.

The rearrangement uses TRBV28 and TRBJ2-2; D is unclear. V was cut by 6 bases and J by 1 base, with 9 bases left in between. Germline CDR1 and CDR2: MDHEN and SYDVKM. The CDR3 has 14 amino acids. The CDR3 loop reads CASRASLNTGELFF. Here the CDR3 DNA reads TGTGCCAGCAGAGCCTCGTTGAACACCGGGGAGCTGTTTTTT.

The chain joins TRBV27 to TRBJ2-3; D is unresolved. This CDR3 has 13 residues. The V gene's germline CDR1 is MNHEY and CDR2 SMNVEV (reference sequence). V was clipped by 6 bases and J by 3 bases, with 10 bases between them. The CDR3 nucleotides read TGTGCCAGCAGAACCCCCGCGACAGATACGCAGTATTTT. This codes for CASRTPATDTQYF.

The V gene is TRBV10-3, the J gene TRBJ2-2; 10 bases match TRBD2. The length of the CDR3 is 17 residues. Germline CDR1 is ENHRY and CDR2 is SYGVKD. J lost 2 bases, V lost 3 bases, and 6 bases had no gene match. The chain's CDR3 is CAISDSSGRVNTGELFF. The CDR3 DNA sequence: TGTGCCATCAGTGATTCTAGCGGGAGAGTTAACACCGGGGAGCTGTTTTTT.

The CDR3 DNA follows: TGTGCCAGCAGCGGACCCGGGACAAACGCCTCTGGAAACACCATATATTTT. Its translation: CASSGPGTNASGNTIYF. The genes are TRBV21-1 and TRBJ1-3; the table's TRBD1 call for D was not verified on the DNA. TRBV21-1 is a known pseudogene. The length of the CDR3 is 17 residues.

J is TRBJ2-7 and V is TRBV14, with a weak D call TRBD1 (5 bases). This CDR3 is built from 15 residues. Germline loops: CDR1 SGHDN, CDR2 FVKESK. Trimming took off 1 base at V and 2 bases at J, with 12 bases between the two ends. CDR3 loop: CASSQAPGFPYEQYF. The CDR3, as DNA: TGTGCCAGCAGCCAAGCCCCAGGGTTTCCCTACGAGCAGTACTTC.

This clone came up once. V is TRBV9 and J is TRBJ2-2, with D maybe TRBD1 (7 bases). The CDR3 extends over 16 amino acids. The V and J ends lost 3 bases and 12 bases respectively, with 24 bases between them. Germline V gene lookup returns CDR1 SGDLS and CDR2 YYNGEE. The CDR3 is CASSGRGPGAPTQLFF. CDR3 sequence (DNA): TGTGCCAGCAGCGGAAGGGGGCCGGGGGCACCGACCCAGCTGTTTTTT.

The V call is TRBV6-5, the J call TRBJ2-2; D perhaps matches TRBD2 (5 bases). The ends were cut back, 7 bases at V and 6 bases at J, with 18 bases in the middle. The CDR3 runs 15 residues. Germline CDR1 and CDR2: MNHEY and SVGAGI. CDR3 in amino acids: CASKRDGGSAGELFF. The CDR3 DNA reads TGTGCCAGCAAAAGGGATGGAGGAAGTGCCGGGGAGCTGTTTTTT.

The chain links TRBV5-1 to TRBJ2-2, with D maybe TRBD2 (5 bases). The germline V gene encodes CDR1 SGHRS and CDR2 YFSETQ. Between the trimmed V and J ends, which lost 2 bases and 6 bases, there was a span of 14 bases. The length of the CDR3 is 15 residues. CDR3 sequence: CASSLKSRDSGELFF. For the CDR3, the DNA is TGCGCCAGCAGCTTAAAATCCCGGGATTCCGGGGAGCTGTTTTTT.

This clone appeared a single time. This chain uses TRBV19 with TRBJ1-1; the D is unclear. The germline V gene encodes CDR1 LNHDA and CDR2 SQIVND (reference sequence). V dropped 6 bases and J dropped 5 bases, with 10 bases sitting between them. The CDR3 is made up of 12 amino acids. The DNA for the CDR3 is TGTGCCAGTAGGCTTTCTACGACTGAAGCTTTCTTT. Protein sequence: CASRLSTTEAFF.

The CDR3 protein is CSVTFRQGPKSYNEQFF. The CDR3 DNA reads TGCAGCGTAACGTTCAGACAGGGCCCGAAATCCTACAATGAGCAGTTCTTC. The rearrangement uses TRBV29-1 and TRBJ2-1; TRBD1 matches at 7 bases. CDR1 SQVTM and CDR2 ANQGSEA come from the germline V gene. J was trimmed by 1 base and V by 6 bases; bases with no gene match: 15. CDR3 length: 17 amino acids.

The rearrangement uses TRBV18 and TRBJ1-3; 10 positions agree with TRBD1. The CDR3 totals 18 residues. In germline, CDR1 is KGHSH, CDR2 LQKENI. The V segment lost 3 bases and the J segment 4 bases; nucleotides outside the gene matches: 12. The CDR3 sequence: CASSPSTGTGVSGNTIYF. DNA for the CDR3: TGTGCCAGCTCACCTTCCACCGGGACAGGGGTTTCAGGAAACACCATATATTTT.

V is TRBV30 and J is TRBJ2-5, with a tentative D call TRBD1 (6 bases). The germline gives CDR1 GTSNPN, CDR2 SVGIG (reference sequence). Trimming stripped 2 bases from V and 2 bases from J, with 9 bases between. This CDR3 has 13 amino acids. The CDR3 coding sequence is TGTGCCTGGAGTACGAGGGGGCAAGAGACCCAGTACTTC. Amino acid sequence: CAWSTRGQETQYF.

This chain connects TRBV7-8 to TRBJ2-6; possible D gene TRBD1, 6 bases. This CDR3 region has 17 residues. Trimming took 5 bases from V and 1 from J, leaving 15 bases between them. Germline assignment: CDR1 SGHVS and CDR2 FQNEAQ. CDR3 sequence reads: CASSHTGWGSGANVLTF. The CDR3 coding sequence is TGTGCCAGCAGCCATACAGGGTGGGGGTCTGGGGCCAACGTCCTGACTTTC.

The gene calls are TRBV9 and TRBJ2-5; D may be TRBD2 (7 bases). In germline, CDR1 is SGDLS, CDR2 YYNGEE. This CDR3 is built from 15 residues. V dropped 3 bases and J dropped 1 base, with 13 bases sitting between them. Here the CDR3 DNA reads TGTGCCAGCAGCGCGAGGGGGGGGCCCCAAGAGACCCAGTACTTC. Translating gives CASSARGGPQETQYF.

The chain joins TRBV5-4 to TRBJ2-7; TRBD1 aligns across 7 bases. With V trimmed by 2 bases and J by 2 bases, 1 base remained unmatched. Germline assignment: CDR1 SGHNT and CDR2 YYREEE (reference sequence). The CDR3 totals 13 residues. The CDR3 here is CASSLRGPYEQYF. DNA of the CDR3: TGTGCCAGCAGCTTAAGGGGGCCCTACGAGCAGTACTTC.

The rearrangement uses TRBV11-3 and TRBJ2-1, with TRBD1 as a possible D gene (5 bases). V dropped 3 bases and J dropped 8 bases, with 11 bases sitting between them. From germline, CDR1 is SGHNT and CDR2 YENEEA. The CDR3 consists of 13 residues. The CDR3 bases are TGTGCCAGCAGCTTTCAGGGAAAGGATGAGCAGTTCTTC. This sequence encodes CASSFQGKDEQFF.

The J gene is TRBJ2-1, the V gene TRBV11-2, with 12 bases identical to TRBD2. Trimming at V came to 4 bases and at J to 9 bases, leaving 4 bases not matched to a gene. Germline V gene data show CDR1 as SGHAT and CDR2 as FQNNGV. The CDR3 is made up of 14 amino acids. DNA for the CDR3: TGTGCCAGCAGCTCCCGACTAGCGGGAGTTGAGCAGTTCTTC. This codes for CASSSRLAGVEQFF.

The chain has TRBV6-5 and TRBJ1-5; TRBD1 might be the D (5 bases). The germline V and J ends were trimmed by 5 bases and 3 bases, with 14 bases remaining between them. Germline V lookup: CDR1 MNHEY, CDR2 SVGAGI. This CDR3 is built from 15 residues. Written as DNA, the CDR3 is TGTGCCAGCAGTACCGGACGGGGGGACAATCAGCCCCAGCATTTT. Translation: CASSTGRGDNQPQHF.

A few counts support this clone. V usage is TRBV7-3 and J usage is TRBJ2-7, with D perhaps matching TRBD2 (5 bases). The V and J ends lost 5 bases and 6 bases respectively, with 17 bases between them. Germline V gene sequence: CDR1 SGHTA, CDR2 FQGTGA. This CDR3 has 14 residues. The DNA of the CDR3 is TGTGCCAGCAGCCCAATCGATGGGAGCGCCGAGCAGTACTTC. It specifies CASSPIDGSAEQYF.

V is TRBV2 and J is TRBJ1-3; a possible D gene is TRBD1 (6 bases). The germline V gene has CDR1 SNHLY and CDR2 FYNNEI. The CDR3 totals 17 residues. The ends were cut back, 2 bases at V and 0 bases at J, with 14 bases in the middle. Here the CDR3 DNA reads TGTGCCAGCAGTGAACCCGGACAGCTGAACTCTGGAAACACCATATATTTT. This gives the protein CASSEPGQLNSGNTIYF.

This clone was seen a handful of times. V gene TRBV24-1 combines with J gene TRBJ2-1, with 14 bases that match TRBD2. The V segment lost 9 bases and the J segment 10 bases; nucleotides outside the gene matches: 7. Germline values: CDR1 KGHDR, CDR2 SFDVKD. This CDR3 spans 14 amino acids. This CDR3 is CATDPGTSGREQFF. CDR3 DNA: TGTGCCACCGACCCCGGGACTAGCGGGAGAGAGCAGTTCTTC.